A selection of T cell receptor beta chains follows, all from one sample in a study of read filtering for tumor transcriptome and immune sequencing. A single record per CDR3 protein comes from TCRdb applying MiXCR to the reads. This table holds fewer than 30,000 distinct CDR3 sequences, about 20% found once. The sample taken for sequencing was a population of CD138-negative cells sorted from bone marrow. Receptor source: a donor aged 40 or over with multiple myeloma. CDR3s include the opening cysteine and the closing phenylalanine or tryptophan. A D gene is named only where the DNA matches it firmly. Where a row states a size, it is once, few, many or the class of an expanded clone; other rows omit it.

V,D,size,J,DNA,CDR3
TRBV7-9,TRBD1,many,TRBJ2-7,TGTGCCAGCAGGTCCGGGACAGGTGCCGAGCAGTACTTC,CASRSGTGAEQYF
TRBV3-1,.,many,TRBJ1-3,TGTGCCAGCAGCCAAGCTCTCAGCTCTGGAAACACCATATATTTT,CASSQALSSGNTIYF
TRBV20-1,.,many,TRBJ1-5,TGCAGTGCCCAGAGGGACACAGATCAGCCCCAGCATTTT,CSAQRDTDQPQHF
TRBV4-2,TRBD2,.,TRBJ2-1,TGTGCCAGCGGCGGGGGAGACAATGAGCAATTCTTC,CASGGGDNEQFF
TRBV18,TRBD1,.,TRBJ1-5,TGTGCCAGCTCACCGAGGGGACAGGGACTTAATCAGCCCCAGCATTTT,CASSPRGQGLNQPQHF
TRBV29-1,.,many,TRBJ2-1,TGCAGCGTTGAAGGCGACAGGTTCGGCAATGAGCAGTTCTTC,CSVEGDRFGNEQFF
TRBV6-5,TRBD1,few,TRBJ1-2,TGTGCCAGCAGAAGGACAGGGAGGGACGGCTACACCTTC,CASRRTGRDGYTF
TRBV10-3,TRBD1,many,TRBJ2-3,TGTGCCATCAGTGACCGACCCGGGACAGTCACAGATACGCAGTATTTT,CAISDRPGTVTDTQYF
TRBV7-2,.,few,TRBJ1-5,TGTGCCAGCAGCCTAGCCCTAAATCAGCCCCAGCATTTT,CASSLALNQPQHF
TRBV20-1,.,many,TRBJ2-3,TGCAGTGCTAGCCCCTGGGTCCGGGGGTCCACAGATACGCAGTATTTT,CSASPWVRGSTDTQYF
TRBV5-1,TRBD1,few,TRBJ2-2,TGCGCCAGCACCACAGGGGACCAGAACACCGGGGAGCTGTTTTTT,CASTTGDQNTGELFF
TRBV20-1,TRBD2,.,TRBJ2-1,TGCAGTGCTAGAGAGGGGCGGGGGGACTACAATGAGCAGTTCTTC,CSAREGRGDYNEQFF
TRBV4-3,TRBD2,medium-sized,TRBJ2-1,TGTGCCAGCAGCCCGGGGGGGCTAGGCGACAATGAGCAGTTCTTC,CASSPGGLGDNEQFF
TRBV7-3,.,.,TRBJ2-5,TGTGCCAGCAGCTTAAATATTAAGACTACTCAAGAGACCCAGTACTTC,CASSLNIKTTQETQYF
TRBV29-1,.,few,TRBJ2-2,TGCAGCGTTGAAGATCGCGAGGGGGGCCTCGTAACCGGGGAGCTGTTTTTT,CSVEDREGGLVTGELFF
TRBV20-1,.,few,TRBJ1-5,TGCAGTGCTAGGGGGACACCAAATCAGCCCCAGCATTTT,CSARGTPNQPQHF
TRBV6-5,TRBD2,.,TRBJ2-5,TGTGCCAGCAGTTCTAAGAGCGGGATGCAAGAGACCCAGTACTTC,CASSSKSGMQETQYF
TRBV9,TRBD1,few,TRBJ1-1,TGTGCCAGCAGCGTAGACCCAGGGGGGTACACTGAAGCTTTCTTT,CASSVDPGGYTEAFF
TRBV11-2,.,many,TRBJ1-6,TGTGCCAGCAGCTTATATAGTTCGCGGGGCCGAAGTTCACCCCTCCACTTT,CASSLYSSRGRSSPLHF
TRBV5-5,TRBD1,many,TRBJ1-1,TGTGCCAGCAGCTCGGACAGGATGAACACTGAAGCTTTCTTT,CASSSDRMNTEAFF
TRBV6-5,.,many,TRBJ1-1,TGTGCCAGCAGTTATTCGAACACTGAAGCTTTCTTT,CASSYSNTEAFF
TRBV28,TRBD1,many,TRBJ1-1,TGTGCCAGCAGCCCGGAGGGGGCGAGGGCCACTGAAGCTTTCTTT,CASSPEGARATEAFF
TRBV2,.,once,TRBJ1-3,TGTGCCAGCAGACAAAGGGGGAGTGACACCATATATTTT,CASRQRGSDTIYF
TRBV6-5,TRBD1,many,TRBJ2-2,TGTGCCAGCAGTGGCAGCTTTGGGACAGCGAACACCGGGGAGCTGTTTTTT,CASSGSFGTANTGELFF
TRBV6-5,.,many,TRBJ1-5,TGTGCCAGCAGTTACTCTCCGAGGGGGGCCGGTCAGCCCCAGCATTTT,CASSYSPRGAGQPQHF
TRBV2,.,few,TRBJ2-3,TGTGCCAGCAGTGAAATAGGTGAAAGCACAGATACGCAGTATTTT,CASSEIGESTDTQYF
TRBV10-2,.,many,TRBJ1-5,TGCGCCAGCAGTGAACAACTTAGCAATCAGCCCCAGCATTTT,CASSEQLSNQPQHF
TRBV5-1,.,many,TRBJ2-1,TGCGCCAGCAGCCCGGTAGGGGGGACACACAATGAGCAGTTCTTC,CASSPVGGTHNEQFF
TRBV28,.,many,TRBJ1-6,TGTGCCAGCAGCCTCGGGGGGTTAAATTCACCCCTCCACTTT,CASSLGGLNSPLHF
TRBV29-1,.,many,TRBJ1-2,TGCAGCGTTGTTAGGGCTCGCGGCTACACCTTC,CSVVRARGYTF
TRBV7-9,.,many,TRBJ2-3,TGTGCCAGCAGCCCCAACACAGATACGCAGTATTTT,CASSPNTDTQYF
TRBV4-1,TRBD2,.,TRBJ2-1,TGCGCCAGCAGCCTAGGACTAGCGGGGAGCTCCTACAGCGAGCAGTTCTTC,CASSLGLAGSSYSEQFF
TRBV7-3,.,many,TRBJ2-1,TGTGCCAGCAGCCTCAGCGGGACAGAGTACAATGAGCAGTTCTTC,CASSLSGTEYNEQFF
TRBV3-1,.,many,TRBJ2-2,TGTGCCAGCAGCCAAACCCCGGGACACTTCACCGGGGAGCTGTTTTTT,CASSQTPGHFTGELFF
TRBV14,.,many,TRBJ2-2,TGTGCCAGCAGCCAAGAGCTCACCGGGGAGCTGTTTTTT,CASSQELTGELFF
TRBV2,TRBD1,many,TRBJ2-2,TGTGCCAGCAGTGTAGGGGGCTGGACCGGGGAGCTGTTTTTT,CASSVGGWTGELFF
TRBV5-1,.,.,TRBJ1-5,TGCGCCAGCAGCTTAGGACATGGGAATCAGCCCCAGCATTTT,CASSLGHGNQPQHF
TRBV6-5,TRBD1,many,TRBJ2-2,TGTGCCAGCAGTTACCTTCCCGGACAGGGATGGGGGGAGCTGTTTTTT,CASSYLPGQGWGELFF
TRBV30,TRBD2,.,TRBJ2-5,TGTGCCTGGAGTGTACGAGCGGGGGACCAAGAGACCCAGTACTTC,CAWSVRAGDQETQYF
TRBV2,.,many,TRBJ1-2,TGTGCCAGCAGTGAAGGTGACAGAGGAATGGGCTACACCTTC,CASSEGDRGMGYTF
TRBV30,.,many,TRBJ1-4,TGTGCCTGGACCCGGGGGAGTGGTGAAAAACTGTTTTTT,CAWTRGSGEKLFF
TRBV6-1,.,many,TRBJ2-2,TGTGCCAGCAGTAAAAAGCGGGCGGGGCTCATGAACACCGGGGAGCTGTTTTTT,CASSKKRAGLMNTGELFF
TRBV19,TRBD2,.,TRBJ2-5,TGTGCCAGTAGATCCCTAGCGGAGGGGACCCAGTACTTC,CASRSLAEGTQYF
TRBV27,.,.,TRBJ2-2,TGTGCCAGTAGCACGCACACCGGGGAGCTGTTTTTT,CASSTHTGELFF
TRBV27,.,few,TRBJ1-5,TGTGCCAGCAGTTTTATGGCAGGGATTCAGCCCCAGCATTTT,CASSFMAGIQPQHF
TRBV12-3/TRBV12-4,TRBD2,.,TRBJ2-3,TGTGCCAGCAATTCTTTCCGGACCAGCGGGGGGCCTAGCACAGATACGCAGTATTTT,CASNSFRTSGGPSTDTQYF
TRBV30,TRBD2,many,TRBJ2-7,TGTGCCTGGAGTCGGGCCGGGGGGACGGACGAGCAGTACTTC,CAWSRAGGTDEQYF
TRBV5-4,.,few,TRBJ1-2,TGTGCCAGCAGCAGCCATGGACAGTCCTATGGCTACACCTTC,CASSSHGQSYGYTF
TRBV6-6,TRBD1,.,TRBJ2-3,TGTGCCAGCAGGTACCCGACCCTACCGGGACAGGGGCCCGCAGATACGCAGTATTTT,CASRYPTLPGQGPADTQYF
TRBV5-1,.,.,TRBJ1-2,TGCGCCAGCAGCGGATTAACTGGACAAGCGGTCTATGGCTACACCTTC,CASSGLTGQAVYGYTF
TRBV5-1,.,many,TRBJ2-5,TGCGCCAGCAGCTTGGAAGGGACCTTCCCTGACCTACAAGAGACCCAGTACTTC,CASSLEGTFPDLQETQYF